Listed below are T cell receptor beta chains from one sample, sequenced in a study of cytomegalovirus exposure and HLA in healthy donors. The assay was immunoSEQ multiplex PCR, and TCRdb's table has in-frame clones only and misses some. The top ten clones hold roughly 0.79% of a sample with under 110,000 clones, about two thirds of them seen once. Sequencing was done on a sample of PBMCs. These receptors all come from a boy under 18 in good health and CMV-seronegative. The CDR3 runs from the conserved cysteine through the conserved F or W. A D gene is named only where the DNA matches it firmly. Only some rows state a clone size, as once, few, many or a class for expanded clones.

abundance: .; len: 13; v_gene: TRBV7-6; j_gene: TRBJ2-5; d_gene: .; CDR3nt: TGTGCCAGCAGCTTAGTGGGGGGAAAGACCCAGTACTTC; CDR3aa: CASSLVGGKTQYF
abundance: .; len: 15; v_gene: TRBV5-1; j_gene: TRBJ1-4; d_gene: .; CDR3nt: TGCGCCAGCAGCCCGGCAGGACAGAAGGGGGAAAAACTGTTTTTT; CDR3aa: CASSPAGQKGEKLFF
abundance: .; len: 14; v_gene: TRBV28; j_gene: TRBJ1-2; d_gene: .; CDR3nt: TGTGCCAGCAGTTTTACCTCGGGATATAATGGCTACACCTTC; CDR3aa: CASSFTSGYNGYTF
abundance: .; len: 14; v_gene: TRBV28; j_gene: TRBJ1-5; d_gene: .; CDR3nt: TGTGCCAGCAGTACTGGGGGGTCGCATCAGCCCCAGCATTTT; CDR3aa: CASSTGGSHQPQHF
abundance: .; len: 19; v_gene: TRBV5-1; j_gene: TRBJ1-1; d_gene: TRBD1; CDR3nt: TGCGCCAGCAGCCCGAGGTCTCTCTGGACAGGGCCTATGAACACTGAAGCTTTCTTT; CDR3aa: CASSPRSLWTGPMNTEAFF
abundance: few; len: 12; v_gene: TRBV6-5; j_gene: TRBJ2-2; d_gene: .; CDR3nt: TGTGCCAGCAGCCTAAGCCCCGGGGAGCTGTTTTTT; CDR3aa: CASSLSPGELFF
abundance: .; len: 14; v_gene: TRBV12-5; j_gene: TRBJ1-2; d_gene: TRBD1; CDR3nt: TGTGCTAAAGGCGGCTCTGGAGGGGGCAATGGCTACACCTTC; CDR3aa: CAKGGSGGGNGYTF
abundance: .; len: 14; v_gene: TRBV18; j_gene: TRBJ1-5; d_gene: TRBD1; CDR3nt: TGTGCCAGCTCACCCGGGACAGGGAATCAGCCCCAGCATTTT; CDR3aa: CASSPGTGNQPQHF
abundance: .; len: 17; v_gene: TRBV9; j_gene: TRBJ2-3; d_gene: TRBD2; CDR3nt: TGTGCCAGCAGCGCCTCGGGACTAGCGGTCGGCACAGATACGCAGTATTTT; CDR3aa: CASSASGLAVGTDTQYF
abundance: .; len: 16; v_gene: TRBV7-9; j_gene: TRBJ2-4; d_gene: .; CDR3nt: TGTGCCAGCAGCTTAGGAGAGGGATTGGGCAAAAACATTCAGTACTTC; CDR3aa: CASSLGEGLGKNIQYF
abundance: few; len: 10; v_gene: TRBV5-4; j_gene: TRBJ2-3; d_gene: .; CDR3nt: TGTGCCACCGAGGCAGATACGCAGTATTTT; CDR3aa: CATEADTQYF
abundance: once; len: 15; v_gene: TRBV7-9; j_gene: TRBJ2-7; d_gene: TRBD2; CDR3nt: TGTGCCAGCAGCTCCCCTAGCGGGAGTTTCTACGAGCAGTACTTC; CDR3aa: CASSSPSGSFYEQYF
abundance: .; len: 16; v_gene: TRBV13; j_gene: TRBJ2-1; d_gene: TRBD2; CDR3nt: TGTGCCAGCATCAGCGGCCTCAGACTAGCGGAAAATGAGCAGTTCTTC; CDR3aa: CASISGLRLAENEQFF
abundance: .; len: 15; v_gene: TRBV7-8; j_gene: TRBJ1-1; d_gene: .; CDR3nt: TGTGCCAGCAGCTTAATGGACATGGATTACACTGAAGCTTTCTTT; CDR3aa: CASSLMDMDYTEAFF
abundance: .; len: 12; v_gene: TRBV28; j_gene: TRBJ1-5; d_gene: .; CDR3nt: TGTGCCAGCGAAGGGGCGGGGCAGCCCCAGCATTTT; CDR3aa: CASEGAGQPQHF
abundance: few; len: 15; v_gene: TRBV5-1; j_gene: TRBJ2-7; d_gene: TRBD2; CDR3nt: TGCGCCAGCAGCCTTTCTAGCGGACTATCCTACGAGCAGTACTTC; CDR3aa: CASSLSSGLSYEQYF
abundance: .; len: 16; v_gene: TRBV10-3; j_gene: TRBJ2-2; d_gene: .; CDR3nt: TGTGCCATCAGTGACCCGCCAAGACGGGACACCGGGGAGCTGTTTTTT; CDR3aa: CAISDPPRRDTGELFF
abundance: .; len: 15; v_gene: TRBV30; j_gene: TRBJ1-4; d_gene: TRBD1; CDR3nt: TGTGCCTGGAGTCTACAGGGGGTTCTGAATGAAAAACTGTTTTTT; CDR3aa: CAWSLQGVLNEKLFF
abundance: .; len: 15; v_gene: TRBV30; j_gene: TRBJ1-5; d_gene: .; CDR3nt: TGTGCCTGGAACACAGGGATAATTATGGATCAGCCCCAGCATTTT; CDR3aa: CAWNTGIIMDQPQHF
abundance: .; len: 14; v_gene: TRBV10-3; j_gene: TRBJ1-3; d_gene: .; CDR3nt: TGTGCCAGCACCCGGGATCCGGGGGGAAACACCATATATTTT; CDR3aa: CASTRDPGGNTIYF
abundance: few; len: 14; v_gene: TRBV27; j_gene: TRBJ1-2; d_gene: .; CDR3nt: TGTGCCAGCAGTTTATCGCCCGAGGGGGTTGGCTACACCTTC; CDR3aa: CASSLSPEGVGYTF
abundance: .; len: 13; v_gene: TRBV2; j_gene: TRBJ1-2; d_gene: .; CDR3nt: TGTGCCAGCAGAATCGGACAGAACTATGGCTACACCTTC; CDR3aa: CASRIGQNYGYTF
abundance: .; len: 11; v_gene: TRBV5-6; j_gene: TRBJ2-1; d_gene: .; CDR3nt: TGTGCCAGCAGCTTGGGACACCTCGAGTTCTTC; CDR3aa: CASSLGHLEFF
abundance: .; len: 11; v_gene: TRBV30; j_gene: TRBJ2-3; d_gene: TRBD1; CDR3nt: TGTGCCTGGGTTACGGGACAGCGGCAGTATTTT; CDR3aa: CAWVTGQRQYF
abundance: .; len: 16; v_gene: TRBV28; j_gene: TRBJ1-5; d_gene: .; CDR3nt: TGTGCCAGCAGTTTATACGGTCCTTATAGCAATCAGCCCCAGCATTTT; CDR3aa: CASSLYGPYSNQPQHF
abundance: .; len: 13; v_gene: TRBV25-1; j_gene: TRBJ2-1; d_gene: TRBD1; CDR3nt: TGTGCCAGCTCGCGACAGGGGAGCAATGAGCAGTTCTTC; CDR3aa: CASSRQGSNEQFF
abundance: .; len: 15; v_gene: TRBV27; j_gene: TRBJ2-5; d_gene: .; CDR3nt: TGTGCCAGCAGTTTACGGCAGGGGAAAGCAGAGACCCAGTACTTC; CDR3aa: CASSLRQGKAETQYF
abundance: few; len: 14; v_gene: TRBV27; j_gene: TRBJ1-1; d_gene: .; CDR3nt: TGTGCCAGCAGCTATAACAGGGTCCCCACTGAAGCTTTCTTT; CDR3aa: CASSYNRVPTEAFF
abundance: .; len: 13; v_gene: TRBV7-2; j_gene: TRBJ2-5; d_gene: .; CDR3nt: TGTGCCAGCGTGGCTAGCTGGGGAGAGACCCAGTACTTC; CDR3aa: CASVASWGETQYF
abundance: .; len: 16; v_gene: TRBV5-6; j_gene: TRBJ2-7; d_gene: TRBD2; CDR3nt: TGTGCCAGCAGCTTGGGGGAACTAGCGGACGGGGGGGAGCAGTACTTC; CDR3aa: CASSLGELADGGEQYF
abundance: .; len: 13; v_gene: TRBV2; j_gene: TRBJ2-1; d_gene: .; CDR3nt: TGTGCCAGCAGTCGGGCAGCAGGGGATGAGCAGTTCTTC; CDR3aa: CASSRAAGDEQFF
abundance: .; len: 13; v_gene: TRBV29-1; j_gene: TRBJ1-1; d_gene: .; CDR3nt: TGCAGCGCCAGACCTGACTTGAACACTGAAGCTTTCTTT; CDR3aa: CSARPDLNTEAFF
abundance: .; len: 14; v_gene: TRBV6-6; j_gene: TRBJ2-7; d_gene: .; CDR3nt: TGTGCCAGCAGTTACTCCGGAGGGAGGAACGAGCAGTACTTC; CDR3aa: CASSYSGGRNEQYF
abundance: few; len: 16; v_gene: TRBV9; j_gene: TRBJ1-1; d_gene: .; CDR3nt: TGTGCCAGCAGCGTAGTCAGCAGGGGCCCAAACACTGAAGCTTTCTTT; CDR3aa: CASSVVSRGPNTEAFF
abundance: .; len: 15; v_gene: TRBV9; j_gene: TRBJ2-7; d_gene: TRBD2; CDR3nt: TGTGCCAGCGCGAATACTAGCGTTGGAACCTACGAGCAGTACTTC; CDR3aa: CASANTSVGTYEQYF
abundance: .; len: 15; v_gene: TRBV7-6; j_gene: TRBJ1-6; d_gene: .; CDR3nt: TGTGCCAGCAGCTTAACCGACACCTATAATTCACCCCTCCACTTT; CDR3aa: CASSLTDTYNSPLHF
abundance: once; len: 18; v_gene: TRBV9; j_gene: TRBJ2-6; d_gene: .; CDR3nt: TGTGCCAGCAGCGAAAAGGTTGGAGGGAGCTCTGGGGCCAACGTCCTGACTTTC; CDR3aa: CASSEKVGGSSGANVLTF
abundance: few; len: 14; v_gene: TRBV6-6; j_gene: TRBJ1-3; d_gene: .; CDR3nt: TGTGCCAGCAGCTATGACAGAAGTGGAAACACCATATATTTT; CDR3aa: CASSYDRSGNTIYF
abundance: .; len: 17; v_gene: TRBV4-1; j_gene: TRBJ2-3; d_gene: .; CDR3nt: TGCGCCAGCAGCCAAGGTGGTCCGAGACTTAGCACAGATACGCAGTATTTT; CDR3aa: CASSQGGPRLSTDTQYF
abundance: few; len: 15; v_gene: TRBV7-7; j_gene: TRBJ2-5; d_gene: .; CDR3nt: TGTGCTAGCAGCTTAGACTCGCGGGCCCAAGAGACCCAGTACTTC; CDR3aa: CASSLDSRAQETQYF
abundance: .; len: 15; v_gene: TRBV11-2; j_gene: TRBJ1-5; d_gene: TRBD1; CDR3nt: TGTGCCAGCAGCCCAGGGGGACAGGGGAATCAGCCCCAGCATTTT; CDR3aa: CASSPGGQGNQPQHF
abundance: .; len: 14; v_gene: TRBV4-3; j_gene: TRBJ2-3; d_gene: .; CDR3nt: TGCGCCAGCAGCCAAGGTGGCCCCACAGATACGCAGTATTTT; CDR3aa: CASSQGGPTDTQYF
abundance: .; len: 16; v_gene: TRBV7-2; j_gene: TRBJ1-4; d_gene: .; CDR3nt: TGTGCCAGCAGCCCACACCCGCGGGGAGCTAATGAAAAACTGTTTTTT; CDR3aa: CASSPHPRGANEKLFF
abundance: .; len: 14; v_gene: TRBV15; j_gene: TRBJ2-5; d_gene: TRBD1; CDR3nt: TGTGCCACCAGCAAGCCACAGGGGGGCGAGACCCAGTACTTC; CDR3aa: CATSKPQGGETQYF
abundance: few; len: 15; v_gene: TRBV11-2; j_gene: TRBJ2-3; d_gene: .; CDR3nt: TGTGCCAGCAGCCCCATGCCCCTAAGCACAGATACGCAGTATTTT; CDR3aa: CASSPMPLSTDTQYF
abundance: .; len: 15; v_gene: TRBV7-3; j_gene: TRBJ1-1; d_gene: .; CDR3nt: TGTGCCAGCAGCTTAGGAAGGGGGGGGAACACTGAAGCTTTCTTT; CDR3aa: CASSLGRGGNTEAFF
abundance: few; len: 15; v_gene: TRBV6-1; j_gene: TRBJ1-4; d_gene: .; CDR3nt: TGTGCCAGCTCTCCTCCCAGTGCAACTAATGAAAAACTGTTTTTT; CDR3aa: CASSPPSATNEKLFF
abundance: .; len: 13; v_gene: TRBV6-6; j_gene: TRBJ1-2; d_gene: TRBD1; CDR3nt: TGTGCCAGCAAGGGACAGAGGATTAATGGCTACACCTTC; CDR3aa: CASKGQRINGYTF
abundance: .; len: 17; v_gene: TRBV5-1; j_gene: TRBJ2-1; d_gene: TRBD1; CDR3nt: TGCGCCAGCAGCTTGATCACTGGGACAGGGGTAAACAATGAGCAGTTCTTC; CDR3aa: CASSLITGTGVNNEQFF
abundance: .; len: 14; v_gene: TRBV9; j_gene: TRBJ2-1; d_gene: .; CDR3nt: TGTGCCAGCAGCGTACTTTCAGGGAACAATGAGCAGTTCTTC; CDR3aa: CASSVLSGNNEQFF
abundance: .; len: 14; v_gene: TRBV19; j_gene: TRBJ1-1; d_gene: .; CDR3nt: TGTGCCAGTAGTCCTCCGGTAGGGGGCACTGAAGCTTTCTTT; CDR3aa: CASSPPVGGTEAFF
abundance: few; len: 13; v_gene: TRBV27; j_gene: TRBJ1-1; d_gene: TRBD1; CDR3nt: TGTGCCAGCAGTTCAGACAGGGTAGGAAGGGCTTTCTTT; CDR3aa: CASSSDRVGRAFF
abundance: .; len: 14; v_gene: TRBV28; j_gene: TRBJ1-2; d_gene: TRBD1; CDR3nt: TGTGCCAGCAGTTCAACAGGGGTCTCCTATGGCTACACCTTC; CDR3aa: CASSSTGVSYGYTF
abundance: .; len: 12; v_gene: TRBV29-1; j_gene: TRBJ2-1; d_gene: .; CDR3nt: TGCAGCGTTGAAGATCAGGGATATGAGCAGTTCTTC; CDR3aa: CSVEDQGYEQFF
abundance: .; len: 14; v_gene: TRBV29-1; j_gene: TRBJ1-1; d_gene: TRBD1; CDR3nt: TGCAGCGTCAACCGACAGGGGTTGAACACTGAAGCTTTCTTT; CDR3aa: CSVNRQGLNTEAFF
abundance: few; len: 15; v_gene: TRBV6-5; j_gene: TRBJ1-4; d_gene: .; CDR3nt: TGTGCCAGCAGTTACGGAGGGGGGGCGGCTGAAAAACTGTTTTTT; CDR3aa: CASSYGGGAAEKLFF
abundance: few; len: 15; v_gene: TRBV4-1; j_gene: TRBJ1-3; d_gene: .; CDR3nt: TGCGCCAGCAGCTACCCCGCCGGGAACGGAAACACCATATATTTT; CDR3aa: CASSYPAGNGNTIYF
abundance: .; len: 14; v_gene: TRBV5-1; j_gene: TRBJ1-5; d_gene: .; CDR3nt: TGCGCCAGCAGTGAACAGGGTGGCAATCAGCCCCAGCATTTT; CDR3aa: CASSEQGGNQPQHF
abundance: few; len: 15; v_gene: TRBV5-6; j_gene: TRBJ2-1; d_gene: TRBD2; CDR3nt: TGTGCCAGCAGCCCCGGGACTAGAGTGTACAATGAGCAGTTCTTC; CDR3aa: CASSPGTRVYNEQFF